The present T cell receptor beta chain was sequenced within a study of shared clonotypes between healthy human individuals. CDR3 length: 13 amino acids. Germline-derived CDR1 and CDR2 are MNHEY and SMNVEV (reference sequence). Trimming at V came to 8 bases and at J to 6 bases, leaving 7 bases not matched to a gene. Measured with immunoSEQ multiplex PCR; TCRdb has only the in-frame clones, and not every one. The repertoire has around 320,000 clones, roughly 87% of them found once; the top ten carry around 15%. This clonotype originated in a man aged 18 to 30 in good health. The rearrangement uses TRBV27 and TRBJ2-1, with 7 bases aligning to TRBD1. Sample: memory CD8+ T cells sorted from blood. Subset denoted: CD45RO+ cells pooled with CCR7-negative TemRA cells. The CDR3 DNA reads TGTGCCAGCGCATGGACAGGATCCAATGAGCAGTTCTTC. Protein: CASAWTGSNEQFF.